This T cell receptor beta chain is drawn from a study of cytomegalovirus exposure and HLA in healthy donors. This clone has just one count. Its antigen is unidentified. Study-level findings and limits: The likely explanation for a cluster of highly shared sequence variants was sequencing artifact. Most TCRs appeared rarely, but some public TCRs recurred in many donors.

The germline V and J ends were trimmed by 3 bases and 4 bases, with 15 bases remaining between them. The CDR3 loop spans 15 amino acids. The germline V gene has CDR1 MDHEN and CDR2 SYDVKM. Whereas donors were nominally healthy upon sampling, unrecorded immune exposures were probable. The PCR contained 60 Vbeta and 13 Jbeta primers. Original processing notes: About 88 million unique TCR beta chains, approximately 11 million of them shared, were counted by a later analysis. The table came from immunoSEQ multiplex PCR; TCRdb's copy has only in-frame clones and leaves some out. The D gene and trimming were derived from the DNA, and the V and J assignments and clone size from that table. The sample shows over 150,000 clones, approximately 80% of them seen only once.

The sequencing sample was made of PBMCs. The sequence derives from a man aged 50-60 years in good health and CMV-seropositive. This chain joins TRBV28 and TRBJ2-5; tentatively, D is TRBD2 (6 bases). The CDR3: CASSFGRDSRETQYF. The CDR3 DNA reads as TGTGCCAGCAGTTTCGGACGGGACTCTAGAGAGACCCAGTACTTC.